The 16 T cell receptor beta chains given below trace back to one sample, sequenced in a study of T cells after yellow fever vaccination. TCRdb processed the 5' RACE reads anew with MiXCR; each CDR3 protein has one entry. The sample lists 500,000 to 650,000 distinct CDR3 sequences, roughly a sixth seen once, with around 15% in the top ten. The source material was PBMCs, sampled about 5 days after the first yellow fever vaccination. These receptors were taken from a man aged 18-30 years who received the YFV17D yellow fever vaccine.

The chain joins TRBV3-1 to TRBJ2-2; D is uncertain. Trimming removed 5 bases at V and 0 bases at J, with 7 bases between. Germline CDR1 LGHDT, CDR2 YNNKEL (reference sequence). The CDR3 is 14 amino acids. The CDR3 DNA is TGTGCCAGCAGCACCTACACGAACACCGGGGAGCTGTTTTTT. It yields the protein CASSTYTNTGELFF.

J is TRBJ2-2 and V is TRBV6-2 or TRBV6-3; TRBD2 might be the D (6 bases). Germline CDR1 is MNHEY and CDR2 is SVGEGT. Trimming removed 6 bases from V and 2 bases from J, with 13 bases in between. The CDR3 spans 15 residues. This CDR3 reads CASSQLGGNTGELFF. The DNA of the CDR3 is TGTGCCAGCAGCCAATTGGGGGGAAACACCGGGGAGCTGTTTTTT.

The rearrangement joins TRBV5-1 to TRBJ1-1; D is perhaps TRBD1 (5 bases). Germline V CDR1 and CDR2: SGHRS, YFSETQ. Between the trimmed V and J ends, which lost 2 bases and 1 base, there was a span of 15 bases. The CDR3 runs to 16 residues. CDR3 sequence: CASSLGVGIENTEAFF. The CDR3 DNA reads as TGCGCCAGCAGCTTAGGGGTAGGCATAGAGAACACTGAAGCTTTCTTT.

This clonotype was observed a single time. The rearrangement links TRBV4-1 to TRBJ2-5; D is unresolved. There are 14 residues in the CDR3. Trimming cost V 3 bases and J 3 bases, with 11 bases left between them. Germline CDR1 MGHRA, CDR2 YSYEKL. The CDR3 DNA follows: TGCGCCAGCAGCCAGTTGGGTTTGGAAGAGACCCAGTACTTC. Protein product: CASSQLGLEETQYF.

This sequence joins TRBV12-3 or TRBV12-4 and TRBJ2-1; D could derive from TRBD1 or TRBD2 (6 bases each). The V and J ends lost 6 bases and 5 bases respectively, with 14 bases between them. The CDR3 is 14 amino acids. As DNA, the CDR3 is TGTGCCAGCAGGGTTAGGGGGGCGGACAATGAGCAGTTCTTC. Protein product: CASRVRGADNEQFF.

This clonotype was counted a few times. The chain couples TRBV2 to TRBJ2-1; D is uncertain. CDR1 is SNHLY, CDR2 FYNNEI, per germline. V was shortened by 8 bases and J by 4 bases, with 12 bases between the two germline ends. The CDR3 is 13 amino acids. The CDR3 protein is CASLPDGYNEQFF. The CDR3 region has the DNA TGTGCCAGCCTTCCGGACGGATACAATGAGCAGTTCTTC.

V is TRBV30 and J is TRBJ2-5; possibly TRBD1 for D (6 bases). Trimming removed 2 bases from V and 5 bases from J, with 12 bases in between. The germline gives CDR1 GTSNPN, CDR2 SVGIG (reference sequence). This CDR3 region has 13 residues. CDR3 nucleotides: TGTGCCTGGAGTTTGGGGGCGCGGGAGACCCAGTACTTC. It encodes CAWSLGARETQYF.

The chain joins TRBV20-1 to TRBJ2-3, with D perhaps matching TRBD2 (5 bases). V gave up 3 bases and J gave up 3 bases, with 7 bases separating them. CDR1 is DFQATT, CDR2 SNEGSKA, per germline (reference sequence). The CDR3 contains 12 residues. CDR3 region: CSASGETDTQYF. The CDR3 region has the DNA TGCAGTGCTAGTGGGGAGACAGATACGCAGTATTTT.

V is TRBV20-1 and J is TRBJ2-5; D not certain. In germline, CDR1 is DFQATT, CDR2 SNEGSKA (reference sequence). The V and J ends lost 4 bases and 3 bases respectively, with 3 bases between them. The CDR3 consists of 10 residues. CDR3 nucleotide sequence: TGCAGTGCTAATGAAGAGACCCAGTACTTC. This encodes CSANEETQYF.

There are a few counts of this clonotype. The chain's CDR3 is CASSQTGLAGTDTQYF. The CDR3 DNA is TGCGCCAGCAGCCAGACCGGGCTAGCGGGCACAGATACGCAGTATTTT. The V gene is TRBV4-1, the J gene TRBJ2-3, with TRBD2 matching over 7 bases. Germline CDR1 reads MGHRA; CDR2 reads YSYEKL. The J segment lost 1 base and the V segment lost 3 bases, leaving 7 bases of the junction unmatched. This CDR3 comprises 16 residues.

The V call is TRBV25-1, the J call TRBJ1-5; 7 nucleotides align to TRBD1. The junction had 6 bases not matched to a gene; V was cut back by 10 bases and J by 0 bases. Germline CDR1 is MGHDK and CDR2 is SYGVNS. The CDR3 sequence is 14 residues long. The CDR3, as DNA: TGTGCCACCTCAAGGGGGCCTAGCAATCAGCCCCAGCATTTT. Encoded protein: CATSRGPSNQPQHF.

The gene calls are TRBV15 and TRBJ2-7; tentatively, D is TRBD1 (6 bases). The CDR3 has 14 amino acids. The V and J ends lost 5 bases and 7 bases respectively, with 18 bases between them. Per the germline V gene, CDR1 is LNHNV and CDR2 is YYDKDF (reference sequence). The CDR3 region is CATSPEAGVREQYV. The CDR3 bases are TGTGCCACCAGCCCGGAGGCAGGGGTGAGGGAGCAGTACGTC.

The rearrangement links TRBV7-9 to TRBJ1-5; TRBD1 matches at 7 bases. Trimming cost V 5 bases and J 5 bases; bases outside gene matches: 9. Germline V gene lookup returns CDR1 SEHNR and CDR2 FQNEAQ (reference sequence). CDR3 size: 15 residues. The CDR3 DNA follows: TGTGCCAGCAGCCCCGGCGGGACAGTTTATCAGCCCCAGCATTTT. Its protein product is CASSPGGTVYQPQHF.

This chain uses TRBV5-1 with TRBJ1-3, with unresolved D. The CDR3 has 13 amino acids. The ends were cut back, 4 bases at V and 8 bases at J, with 13 bases in the middle. CDR1 is SGHRS and CDR2 is YFSETQ in the germline V gene. CDR3 loop: CASSPGPPDTIYF. CDR3 sequence (DNA): TGCGCCAGCAGCCCCGGACCCCCGGACACCATATATTTT.

The rearrangement joins TRBV7-8 to TRBJ2-5; TRBD1 agrees at 9 bases. Looked up from germline, CDR1 is SGHVS and CDR2 is FQNEAQ. V lost 5 bases and J lost 4; bases outside the gene matches: 5. This CDR3 is 14 amino acids long. As DNA, the CDR3 is TGTGCCAGCAGCCGCCGGGACAGGGCAGAGACCCAGTACTTC. It yields the protein CASSRRDRAETQYF. The variable domain in full, completed from reference TRBV7-8 and TRBJ2-5, reads GAGVSQSPRYKVAKRGQDVALRCDPISGHVSLFWYQQALGQGPEFLTYFQNEAQLDKSGLPSDRFFAERPEGSVSTLKIQRTQQEDSAVYLCASSRRDRAETQYFGPGTRLLVL.

V is TRBV4-3 and J is TRBJ2-3, with D possibly being TRBD1 (7 bases). The CDR3 loop spans 17 amino acids. Germline CDR1 LGHNA, CDR2 YSLEER. Trimming took off 0 bases at V and 4 bases at J, with 17 bases between the two ends. The CDR3 DNA follows: TGCGCCAGCAGCCAAGAGTGGGGCCCAGGGGGGCCAGATACGCAGTATTTT. Translated: CASSQEWGPGGPDTQYF.